These 20 T cell receptor beta chains originate from one sample sequenced in a study of vaccination effects on CD4 cells after COVID-19. For these receptors, no antigen is known. Antigen-specific CD4+ T cells were expanded (with viral peptide pools) by the ViraFEST assay ahead of sequencing. A 10-day culture period preceded the isolation of CD4+ T cells. The person's infection with SARS-CoV-2, confirmed by PCR, took place between March and December 2020. Assay used: immunoSEQ multiplex PCR; TCRdb lists only in-frame clones, some missing. Among around 30,000 clones, about 75% were seen once, and the ten largest hold more than 15%. The input for sequencing was CD4+ T cells from PBMCs cultured with SARS-CoV-2 spike peptides, taken before COVID-19 vaccination. The origin of the receptors is a human donor who had a prior SARS-CoV-2 infection.

The chain joins TRBV2 to TRBJ1-5, with 9 positions matching TRBD1. This CDR3 is built from 16 residues. V shed 4 bases, J shed 6 bases, and the junction held 10 bases outside the gene matches. Germline V gene lookup returns CDR1 SNHLY and CDR2 FYNNEI. The CDR3 sequence: CASSGVPRQGGQPQHF. The CDR3 DNA follows: TGTGCCAGCAGTGGGGTGCCGCGACAGGGGGGTCAGCCCCAGCATTTT.

This clone was observed a few times. The chain employs TRBV28 and TRBJ1-6, with D unresolved. This CDR3 spans 16 amino acids. Trimming stripped 5 bases from V and 5 bases from J, with 16 bases between. Per germline, CDR1 MDHEN and CDR2 SYDVKM. CDR3 nucleotides: TGTGCCAGCAGTCGCACCCCTGGACTTAATAATTCACCCCTCCACTTT. Translation: CASSRTPGLNNSPLHF. The full variable domain, its missing parts supplied by reference TRBV28 and TRBJ1-6, is DVKVTQSSRYLVKRTGEKVFLECVQDMDHENMFWYRQDPGLGLRLIYFSYDVKMKEKGDIPEGYSVSREKKERFSLILESASTNQTSMYLCASSRTPGLNNSPLHFGNGTRLTVT.

The rearrangement joins TRBV11-3 to TRBJ2-5, with 11 bases that match TRBD1. Germline CDR1 is SGHNT and CDR2 is YENEEA. Unmatched junction bases numbered 6, after V lost 4 bases and J lost 5 bases. This CDR3 contains 15 residues. The CDR3 coding sequence is TGTGCCAGCAGCTGGGGGACAGGGGGAGTCGAGACCCAGTACTTC. Translated: CASSWGTGGVETQYF.

The CDR3 reads CASSYPPTAFF. The CDR3, as DNA: TGTGCCAGCAGTTACCCCCCGACAGCTTTCTTT. V usage is TRBV6-5 and J usage is TRBJ1-1; D gene unclear. V lost 2 bases and J lost 10, with 8 bases in between. The CDR3 length is 11 residues. CDR1 and CDR2 from the germline V gene are MNHEY and SVGAGI.

The V gene is TRBV20-1, the J gene TRBJ1-2; D is possibly TRBD1 (6 bases). CDR1 and CDR2 from the germline V gene are DFQATT and SNEGSKA (reference sequence). Trimming took off 3 bases at V and 5 bases at J, with 19 bases between the two ends. The CDR3 is 15 residues long. CDR3 sequence reads: CSASETGGVGYGYTF. The CDR3 DNA is TGCAGTGCTAGTGAGACAGGAGGAGTAGGTTATGGCTACACCTTC.

V usage is TRBV7-2 and J usage is TRBJ2-3, with 11 bases fitting TRBD2. Germline lookup yields CDR1 SGHTA and CDR2 FQGNSA. This CDR3 contains 17 residues. Trimming took 1 base from V and 1 from J; bases not matched to a gene: 4. The DNA for the CDR3 is TGTGCCAGCAGCTTAGTTGTGACTAGCGGGGGCACAGATACGCAGTATTTT. Amino acids: CASSLVVTSGGTDTQYF.

The chain has TRBV5-6 and TRBJ1-2; possible D gene TRBD1, 5 bases. This CDR3 comprises 16 residues. Germline values: CDR1 SGHDT, CDR2 YYEEEE. V was trimmed by 1 base and J by 4 bases, leaving 17 bases between them. The CDR3 DNA follows: TGTGCCAGCAGCTTGTTAGGGGAGGGGATTAGCTATGGCTACACCTTC. It translates to CASSLLGEGISYGYTF. The entire variable domain, with the rest obtained from reference TRBV5-6 and TRBJ1-2, is as follows: DAGVTQSPTHLIKTRGQQVTLRCSPKSGHDTVSWYQQALGQGPQFIFQYYEEEERQRGNFPDRFSGHQFPNYSSELNVNALLLGDSALYLCASSLLGEGISYGYTFGSGTRLTVV.

The rearrangement joins TRBV30 to TRBJ1-5; D is ambiguous. V dropped 0 bases and J dropped 7 bases, with 10 bases sitting between them. The CDR3 spans 13 residues. The germline V gene encodes CDR1 GTSNPN and CDR2 SVGIG (reference sequence). The CDR3 DNA follows: TGTGCCTGGAGTGTTAAGAACAGCCAGCCCCAGCATTTT. It encodes CAWSVKNSQPQHF.

This clone came up once. CDR3 sequence (DNA): TGTGCCAGCAGTGTTCGGACTAGGGAGACCCAGTACTTC. Translated, it gives CASSVRTRETQYF. The chain uses TRBV2 and TRBJ2-5, with 7 bases that match TRBD2. CDR1 is SNHLY and CDR2 is FYNNEI in the germline V gene. The CDR3 contains 13 residues. The V gene end was trimmed by 4 bases and the J gene end by 5 bases; junction bases not matched to a gene: 4. The variable domain in full, with the rest retrieved from reference TRBV2 and TRBJ2-5, is EPEVTQTPSHQVTQMGQEVILRCVPISNHLYFYWYRQILGQKVEFLVSFYNNEISEKSEIFDDQFSVERPDGSNFTLKIRSTKLEDSAMYFCASSVRTRETQYFGPGTRLLVL.

The chain links TRBV5-8 to TRBJ1-4, with TRBD1 matching 8 bases. J lost 5 bases, V lost 0 bases, and 6 bases had no gene match. Germline loops: CDR1 SGHTS, CDR2 YDEGEE. The CDR3 spans 16 residues. CDR3 residues: CASSLGRQGSNEKLFF. CDR3 coding DNA: TGTGCCAGCAGCTTGGGACGACAGGGGTCGAATGAAAAACTGTTTTTT.

In nucleotides, the CDR3 is TGCGCCAGCAGCCCCTCGGTGGTGATTAACTATGGCTACACCTTC. Its translation is CASSPSVVINYGYTF. The chain joins TRBV4-1 to TRBJ1-2, with no clear D. The CDR3 length is 15 residues. The V end lost 4 bases, the J end lost 1 base, and 13 bases lay between the germline ends. CDR1 is MGHRA and CDR2 is YSYEKL in the germline V gene.

The V and J genes are TRBV20-1 and TRBJ1-4; 9 bases map to TRBD1. Germline V gene sequence: CDR1 DFQATT, CDR2 SNEGSKA (reference sequence). The CDR3 totals 14 residues. The trim removed 3 bases at V and 6 bases at J, leaving 5 bases unmatched. The CDR3 nucleotides are TGCAGTGCTAGTCCTCGGACAGGGGATGAAAAACTGTTTTTT. Encoded protein: CSASPRTGDEKLFF.

The CDR3 reads CATSPRGYNEQFF. The CDR3 DNA sequence: TGTGCCACCTCCCCCAGGGGGTACAATGAGCAGTTCTTC. The chain combines TRBV19 with TRBJ2-1, with 7 positions matching TRBD1. CDR1 and CDR2 (germline): LNHDA, SQIVND (reference sequence). This CDR3 spans 13 amino acids. The trim removed 10 bases at V and 4 bases at J, leaving 7 bases unmatched. Full variable domain (rest looked up from reference TRBV19 and TRBJ2-1): DGGITQSPKYLFRKEGQNVTLSCEQNLNHDAMYWYRQDPGQGLRLIYYSQIVNDFQKGDIAEGYSVSREKKESFPLTVTSAQKNPTAFYLCATSPRGYNEQFFGPGTRLTVL.

Only a few counts were recorded for this clone. The rearrangement links TRBV19 to TRBJ2-5; possibly TRBD1 or TRBD2 for D (6 bases each). This CDR3 region has 12 residues. V dropped 10 bases and J dropped 5 bases, with 14 bases sitting between them. Germline V lookup: CDR1 LNHDA, CDR2 SQIVND (reference sequence). CDR3 coding DNA: TGTGCCACCCGACAGGCGGGGGAGACCCAGTACTTC. This gives the protein CATRQAGETQYF.

The chain uses TRBV5-6 and TRBJ2-5, with D possibly matching TRBD2 (5 bases). In germline, CDR1 is SGHDT, CDR2 YYEEEE. Trimming stripped 1 base from V and 0 bases from J, with 7 bases between. This CDR3 region has 14 residues. For the CDR3, the DNA is TGTGCCAGCAGCTTGCTGGACTACCAAGAGACCCAGTACTTC. Its translation is CASSLLDYQETQYF.

The chain combines TRBV19 with TRBJ2-7; tentatively, D is TRBD1 (6 bases). V was shortened by 0 bases and J by 5 bases, with 14 bases between the two germline ends. The V gene's germline CDR1 is LNHDA and CDR2 SQIVND (reference sequence). The CDR3 contains 15 residues. CDR3 sequence: CASSIDLINRDEQYF. CDR3 nucleotides: TGTGCCAGTAGTATAGACCTAATCAACAGGGACGAGCAGTACTTC.

The chain carries TRBV20-1 and TRBJ1-3; D ambiguous. CDR1 DFQATT and CDR2 SNEGSKA come from the germline V gene (reference sequence). Trimming took off 3 bases at V and 1 base at J, with 7 bases between the two ends. This CDR3 spans 13 amino acids. The CDR3 here is CSASRGSGNTIYF. The CDR3 nucleotides are TGCAGTGCTAGTAGAGGGTCTGGAAACACCATATATTTT.

The V gene is TRBV5-4, the J gene TRBJ2-3; D is unresolved. The V and J ends lost 3 bases and 6 bases respectively, with 8 bases between them. Per germline, CDR1 SGHNT and CDR2 YYREEE (reference sequence). The CDR3 is 12 residues long. CDR3 in amino acids: CASSSHMDTQYF. The CDR3 bases are TGTGCCAGCAGCTCGCACATGGATACGCAGTATTTT.

The chain links TRBV29-1 to TRBJ2-5; tentatively, D is TRBD1 (5 bases). The CDR3 runs 13 residues. Looked up from germline, CDR1 is SQVTM and CDR2 is ANQGSEA. Trimming took off 4 bases at V and 2 bases at J, with 11 bases between the two ends. Here the CDR3 reads CSVVGRTQETQYF. In DNA, the CDR3 is TGCAGCGTTGTTGGCAGGACACAAGAGACCCAGTACTTC.

This clone was found a few times. V is TRBV5-5 and J is TRBJ2-7; possible D gene TRBD1, 5 bases. Germline-derived CDR1 and CDR2 are SGHKS and YYEKEE (reference sequence). Between the trimmed V and J ends, which lost 5 bases and 0 bases, there was a span of 15 bases. CDR3 length equals 15 residues. The CDR3 DNA reads TGTGCCAGCAGATCGACAGTTACCAGCTCCTACGAGCAGTACTTC. Amino acid sequence: CASRSTVTSSYEQYF.